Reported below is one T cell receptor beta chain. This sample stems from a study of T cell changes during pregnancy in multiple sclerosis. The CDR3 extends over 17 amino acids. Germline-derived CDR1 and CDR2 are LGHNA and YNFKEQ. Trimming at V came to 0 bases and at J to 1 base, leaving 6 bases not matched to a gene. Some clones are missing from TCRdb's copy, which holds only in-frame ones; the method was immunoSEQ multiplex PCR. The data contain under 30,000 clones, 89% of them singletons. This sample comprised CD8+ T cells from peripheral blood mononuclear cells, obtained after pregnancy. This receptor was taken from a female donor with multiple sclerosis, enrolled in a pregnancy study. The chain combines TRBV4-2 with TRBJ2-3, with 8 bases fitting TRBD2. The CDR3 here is CASSQEKRESGTDTQYF. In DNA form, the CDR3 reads TGTGCCAGCAGCCAAGAGAAGCGGGAGTCGGGCACAGATACGCAGTATTTT.